The clone carrying this TCR beta chain has just one count. Its antigen is currently unknown. Investigators quantified FFPE tumor DNA with amplified housekeeping genes. Profiling relied on immunoSEQ multiplex PCR, and the TCRdb table lists in-frame clones only, not all of them. The sample lists nearly 2,500 clones; more than 35% were seen once. Patients were diagnosed with urothelial carcinoma, either locally advanced or metastatic. CDR3 length: 20 amino acids. Germline CDR1 reads KGHSH; CDR2 reads LQKENI. The junction had 12 bases not matched to a gene; V was cut back by 1 base and J by 1 base. This sample was taken from a study of PD-L1 blockade in urothelial cancer. About the research overall: Atezolizumab therapy began for patients in about 2014, dosed at 1,200 mg intravenously every 3 weeks.

Regarding the study as a whole: By 3 weeks, tumor-associated blood clones had expanded more in durable-benefit patients.

Sequencing used tumor tissue, obtained before atezolizumab (anti-PD-L1) treatment. The rearrangement uses TRBV18 and TRBJ1-6; the match to TRBD1 covers 8 bases. The receptor was derived from a man aged 55 to 69 with urothelial cancer. The CDR3 loop reads CASSPRPGGVLPSYNSPLHF. The CDR3 nucleotides read TGTGCCAGCTCACCACGACCAGGGGGCGTCTTACCGTCCTATAATTCACCCCTCCACTTT.